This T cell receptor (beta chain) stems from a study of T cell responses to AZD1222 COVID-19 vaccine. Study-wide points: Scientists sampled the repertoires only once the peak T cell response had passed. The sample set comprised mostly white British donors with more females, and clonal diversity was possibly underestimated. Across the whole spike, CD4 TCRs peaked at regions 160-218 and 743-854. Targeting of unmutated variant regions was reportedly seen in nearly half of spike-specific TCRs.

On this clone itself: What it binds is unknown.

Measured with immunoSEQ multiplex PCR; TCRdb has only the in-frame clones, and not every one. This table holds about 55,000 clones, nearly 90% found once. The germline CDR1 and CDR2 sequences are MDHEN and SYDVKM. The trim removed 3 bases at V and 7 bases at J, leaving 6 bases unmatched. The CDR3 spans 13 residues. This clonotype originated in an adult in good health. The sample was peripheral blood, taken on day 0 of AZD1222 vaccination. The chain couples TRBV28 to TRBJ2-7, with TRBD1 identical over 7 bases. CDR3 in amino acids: CASSFPAGGEQYF. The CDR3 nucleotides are TGTGCCAGCAGTTTCCCAGCAGGGGGAGAGCAGTACTTC. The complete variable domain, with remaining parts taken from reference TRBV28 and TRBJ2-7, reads DVKVTQSSRYLVKRTGEKVFLECVQDMDHENMFWYRQDPGLGLRLIYFSYDVKMKEKGDIPEGYSVSREKKERFSLILESASTNQTSMYLCASSFPAGGEQYFGPGTRLTVT.